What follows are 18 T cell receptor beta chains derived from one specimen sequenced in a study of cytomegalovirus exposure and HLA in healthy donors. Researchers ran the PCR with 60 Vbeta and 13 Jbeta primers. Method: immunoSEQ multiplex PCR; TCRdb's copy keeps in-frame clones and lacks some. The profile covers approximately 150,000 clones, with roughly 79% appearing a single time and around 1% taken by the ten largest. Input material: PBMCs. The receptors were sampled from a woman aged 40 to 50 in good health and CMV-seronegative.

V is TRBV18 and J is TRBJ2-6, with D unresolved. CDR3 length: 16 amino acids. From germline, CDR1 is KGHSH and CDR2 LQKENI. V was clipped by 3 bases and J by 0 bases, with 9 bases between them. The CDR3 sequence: CASSPADFSGANVLTF. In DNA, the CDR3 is TGTGCCAGCTCACCCGCAGACTTCTCTGGGGCCAACGTCCTGACTTTC. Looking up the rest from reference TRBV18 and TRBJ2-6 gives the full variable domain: NAGVMQNPRHLVRRRGQEARLRCSPMKGHSHVYWYRQLPEEGLKFMVYLQKENIIDESGMPKERFSAEFPKEGPSILRIQQVVRGDSAAYFCASSPADFSGANVLTFGAGSRLTVL.

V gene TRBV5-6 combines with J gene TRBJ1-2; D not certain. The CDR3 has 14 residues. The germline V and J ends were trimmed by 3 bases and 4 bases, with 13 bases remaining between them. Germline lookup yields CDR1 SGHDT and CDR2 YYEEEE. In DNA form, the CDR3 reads TGTGCCAGCAGCTCCCCCACAGTATTCTATGGCTACACCTTC. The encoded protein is CASSSPTVFYGYTF.

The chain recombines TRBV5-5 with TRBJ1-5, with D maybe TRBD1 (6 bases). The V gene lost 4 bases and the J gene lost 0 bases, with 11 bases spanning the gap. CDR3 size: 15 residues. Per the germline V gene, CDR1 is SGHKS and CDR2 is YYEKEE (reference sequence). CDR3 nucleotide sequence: TGTGCCAGCAGCCGGACAGAAAATAGCAATCAGCCCCAGCATTTT. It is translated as CASSRTENSNQPQHF.

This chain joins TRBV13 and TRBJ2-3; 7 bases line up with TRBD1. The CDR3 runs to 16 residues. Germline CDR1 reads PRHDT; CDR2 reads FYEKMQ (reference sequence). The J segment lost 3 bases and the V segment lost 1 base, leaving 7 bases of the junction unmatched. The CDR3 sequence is CASSLDGRGTTDTQYF. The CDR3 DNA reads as TGTGCCAGCAGCTTAGATGGCAGGGGGACGACAGATACGCAGTATTTT.

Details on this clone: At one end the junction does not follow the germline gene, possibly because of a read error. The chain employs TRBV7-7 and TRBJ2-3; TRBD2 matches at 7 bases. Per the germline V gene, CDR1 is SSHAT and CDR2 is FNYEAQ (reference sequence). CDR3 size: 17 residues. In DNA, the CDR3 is TGTGCTAGCAGCTCGTTACCGGGACTAACTAGCACAGATACGCAGTATTTT. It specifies CASSSLPGLTSTDTQYF.

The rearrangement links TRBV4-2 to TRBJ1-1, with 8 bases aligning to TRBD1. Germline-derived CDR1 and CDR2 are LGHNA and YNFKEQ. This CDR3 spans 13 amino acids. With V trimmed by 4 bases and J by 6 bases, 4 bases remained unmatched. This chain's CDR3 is CASSPGGASEAFF. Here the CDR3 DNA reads TGTGCCAGCAGCCCAGGGGGCGCGTCTGAAGCTTTCTTT.

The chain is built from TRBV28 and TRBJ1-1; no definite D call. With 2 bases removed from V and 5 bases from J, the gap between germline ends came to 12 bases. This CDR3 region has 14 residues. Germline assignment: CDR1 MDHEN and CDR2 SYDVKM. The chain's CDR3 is CASSLVVEVTEAFF. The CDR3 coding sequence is TGTGCCAGCAGTTTAGTTGTGGAGGTAACTGAAGCTTTCTTT.

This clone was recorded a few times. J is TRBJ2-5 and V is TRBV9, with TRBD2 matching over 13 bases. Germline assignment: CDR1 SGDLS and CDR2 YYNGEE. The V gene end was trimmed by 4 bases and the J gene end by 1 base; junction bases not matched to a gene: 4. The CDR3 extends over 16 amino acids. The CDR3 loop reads CASSPGTSGTQETQYF. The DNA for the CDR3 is TGTGCCAGCAGCCCCGGGACTAGCGGGACCCAAGAGACCCAGTACTTC.

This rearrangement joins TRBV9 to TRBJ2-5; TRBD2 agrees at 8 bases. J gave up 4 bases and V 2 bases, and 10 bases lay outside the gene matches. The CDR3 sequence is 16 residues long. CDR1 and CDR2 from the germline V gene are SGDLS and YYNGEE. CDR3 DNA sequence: TGTGCCAGCAGCGTTCTGCGGGAGGCGAAACGAGAGACCCAGTACTTC. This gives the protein CASSVLREAKRETQYF. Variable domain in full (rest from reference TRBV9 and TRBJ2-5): DSGVTQTPKHLITATGQRVTLRCSPRSGDLSVYWYQQSLDQGLQFLIQYYNGEERAKGNILERFSAQQFPDLHSELNLSSLELGDSALYFCASSVLREAKRETQYFGPGTRLLVL.

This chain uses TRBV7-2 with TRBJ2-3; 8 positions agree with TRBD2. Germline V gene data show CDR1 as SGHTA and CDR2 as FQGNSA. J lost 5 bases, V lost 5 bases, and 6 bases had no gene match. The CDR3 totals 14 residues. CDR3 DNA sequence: TGTGCCAGCAGCCCCGGGACTAGTATAGATACGCAGTATTTT. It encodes CASSPGTSIDTQYF.

CDR3 amino acids: CASSSGTSGVTNEQFF. The DNA for the CDR3 is TGTGCCAGCAGCTCGGGGACTAGCGGGGTTACTAATGAGCAGTTCTTC. The V and J genes are TRBV21-1 and TRBJ2-1; the D call of TRBD2 is as the table states it, not checked on the DNA. TRBV21-1 is deemed a pseudogene. The length of the CDR3 is 16 residues.

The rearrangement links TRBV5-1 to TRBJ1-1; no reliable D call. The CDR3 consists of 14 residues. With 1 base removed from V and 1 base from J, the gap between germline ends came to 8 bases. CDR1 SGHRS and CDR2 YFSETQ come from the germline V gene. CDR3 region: CASSLIEGNTEAFF. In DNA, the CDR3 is TGCGCCAGCAGCTTGATCGAGGGGAACACTGAAGCTTTCTTT.

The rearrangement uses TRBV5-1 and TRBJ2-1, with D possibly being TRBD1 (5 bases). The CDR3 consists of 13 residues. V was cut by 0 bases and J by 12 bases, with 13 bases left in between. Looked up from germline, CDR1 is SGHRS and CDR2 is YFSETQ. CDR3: CASSLDMGQGQFF. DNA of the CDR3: TGCGCCAGCAGCTTGGATATGGGGCAGGGGCAGTTCTTC.

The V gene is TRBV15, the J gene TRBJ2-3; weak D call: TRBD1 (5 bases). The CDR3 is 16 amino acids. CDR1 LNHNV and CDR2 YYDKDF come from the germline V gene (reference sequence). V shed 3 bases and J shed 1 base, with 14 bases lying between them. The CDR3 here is CATSRGLGVGTDTQYF. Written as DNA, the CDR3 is TGTGCCACCAGCAGGGGTCTAGGGGTCGGCACAGATACGCAGTATTTT.

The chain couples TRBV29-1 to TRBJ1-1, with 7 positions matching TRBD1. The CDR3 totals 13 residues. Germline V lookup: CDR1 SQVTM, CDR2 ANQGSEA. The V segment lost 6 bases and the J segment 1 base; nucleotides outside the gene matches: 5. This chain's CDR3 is CSVLQGPNTEAFF. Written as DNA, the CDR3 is TGCAGCGTACTACAGGGGCCGAACACTGAAGCTTTCTTT.

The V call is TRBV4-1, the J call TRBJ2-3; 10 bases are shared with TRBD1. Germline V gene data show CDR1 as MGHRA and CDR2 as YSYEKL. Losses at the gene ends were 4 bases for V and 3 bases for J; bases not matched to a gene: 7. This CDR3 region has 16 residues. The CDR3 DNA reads TGCGCCAGCAGCCTGAATCCGGGACAGGGGACAGATACGCAGTATTTT. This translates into CASSLNPGQGTDTQYF.

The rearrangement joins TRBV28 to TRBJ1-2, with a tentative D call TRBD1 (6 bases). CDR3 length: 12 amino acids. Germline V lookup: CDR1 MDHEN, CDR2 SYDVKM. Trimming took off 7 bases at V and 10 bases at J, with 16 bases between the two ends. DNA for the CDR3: TGTGCCAGCACGACAGGAGGTGGTGTCTACACCTTC. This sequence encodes CASTTGGGVYTF.

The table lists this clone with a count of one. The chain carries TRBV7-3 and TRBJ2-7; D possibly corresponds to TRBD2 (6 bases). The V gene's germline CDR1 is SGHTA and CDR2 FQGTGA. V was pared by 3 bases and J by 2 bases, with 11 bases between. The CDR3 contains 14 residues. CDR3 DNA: TGTGCCAGCAGCTTCAGCGGAGGGACCTACGAGCAGTACTTC. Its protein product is CASSFSGGTYEQYF.